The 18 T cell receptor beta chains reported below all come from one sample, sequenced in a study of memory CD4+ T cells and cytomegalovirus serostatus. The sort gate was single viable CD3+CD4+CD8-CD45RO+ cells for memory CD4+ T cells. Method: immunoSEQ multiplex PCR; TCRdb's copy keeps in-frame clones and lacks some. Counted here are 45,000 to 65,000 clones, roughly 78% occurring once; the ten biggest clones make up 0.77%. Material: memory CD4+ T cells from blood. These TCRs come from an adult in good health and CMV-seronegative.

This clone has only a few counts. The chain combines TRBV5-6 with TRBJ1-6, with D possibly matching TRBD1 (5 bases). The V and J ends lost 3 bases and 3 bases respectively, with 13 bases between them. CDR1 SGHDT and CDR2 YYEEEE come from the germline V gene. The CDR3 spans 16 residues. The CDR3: CASSSKGVSYNSPLHF. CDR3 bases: TGTGCCAGCAGCTCAAAAGGGGTGAGCTATAATTCACCCCTCCACTTT.

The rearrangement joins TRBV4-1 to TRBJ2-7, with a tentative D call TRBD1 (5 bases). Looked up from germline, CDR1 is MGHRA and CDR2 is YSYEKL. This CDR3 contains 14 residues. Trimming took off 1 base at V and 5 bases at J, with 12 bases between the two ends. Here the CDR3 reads CASSQGGRINEQYF. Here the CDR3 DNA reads TGCGCCAGCAGCCAAGGGGGCAGGATTAACGAGCAGTACTTC.

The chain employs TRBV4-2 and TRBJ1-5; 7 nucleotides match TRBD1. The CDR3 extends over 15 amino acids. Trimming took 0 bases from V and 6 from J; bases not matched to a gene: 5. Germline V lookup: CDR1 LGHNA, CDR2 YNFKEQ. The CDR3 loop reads CASSQEDREVQPQHF. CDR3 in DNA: TGTGCCAGCAGCCAAGAAGACAGGGAAGTTCAGCCCCAGCATTTT.

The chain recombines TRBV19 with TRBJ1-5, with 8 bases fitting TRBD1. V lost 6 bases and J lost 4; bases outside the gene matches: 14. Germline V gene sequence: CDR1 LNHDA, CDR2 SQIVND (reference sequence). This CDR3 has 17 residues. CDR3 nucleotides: TGTGCCAGTAGGACCGGGACAGGCTCCCCGGAGAATCAGCCCCAGCATTTT. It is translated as CASRTGTGSPENQPQHF.

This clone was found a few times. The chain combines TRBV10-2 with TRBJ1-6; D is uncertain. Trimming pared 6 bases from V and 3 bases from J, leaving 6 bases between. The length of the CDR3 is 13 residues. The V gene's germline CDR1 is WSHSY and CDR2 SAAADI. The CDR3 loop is CASRDGYNSPLHF. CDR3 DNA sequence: TGCGCCAGCAGGGACGGCTATAATTCACCCCTCCACTTT.

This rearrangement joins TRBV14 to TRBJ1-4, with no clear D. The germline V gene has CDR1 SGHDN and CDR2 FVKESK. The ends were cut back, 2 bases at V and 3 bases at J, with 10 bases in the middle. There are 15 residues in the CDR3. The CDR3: CASSQLRAANEKLFF. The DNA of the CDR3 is TGTGCCAGCAGCCAATTAAGGGCAGCTAATGAAAAACTGTTTTTT.

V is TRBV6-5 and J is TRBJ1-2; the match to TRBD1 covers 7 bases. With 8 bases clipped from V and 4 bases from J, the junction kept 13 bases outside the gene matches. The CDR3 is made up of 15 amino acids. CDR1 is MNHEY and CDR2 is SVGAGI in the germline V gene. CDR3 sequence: CASRGWTGYAYGYTF. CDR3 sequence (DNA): TGTGCCAGCCGAGGGTGGACAGGTTACGCCTATGGCTACACCTTC.

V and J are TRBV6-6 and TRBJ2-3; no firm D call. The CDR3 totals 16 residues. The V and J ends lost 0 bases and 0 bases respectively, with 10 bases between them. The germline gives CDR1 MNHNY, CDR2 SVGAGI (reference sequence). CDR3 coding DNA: TGTGCCAGCAGTTACTCCTGGCGCCGTAGCACAGATACGCAGTATTTT. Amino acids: CASSYSWRRSTDTQYF.

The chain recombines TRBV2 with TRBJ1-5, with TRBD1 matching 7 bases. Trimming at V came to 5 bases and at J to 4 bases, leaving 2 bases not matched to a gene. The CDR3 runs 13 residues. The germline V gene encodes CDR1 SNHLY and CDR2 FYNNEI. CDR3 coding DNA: TGTGCCAGCAGTCGGGACAGAAATCAGCCCCAGCATTTT. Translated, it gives CASSRDRNQPQHF.

The CDR3 spells CASSRWGNTGELFF. CDR3 DNA sequence: TGTGCCAGCAGTCGATGGGGCAACACCGGGGAGCTGTTTTTT. The chain joins TRBV7-3 to TRBJ2-2; D may be TRBD1 (5 bases). The CDR3 sequence is 14 residues long. The V and J ends lost 6 bases and 2 bases respectively, with 10 bases between them. Germline lookup yields CDR1 SGHTA and CDR2 FQGTGA.

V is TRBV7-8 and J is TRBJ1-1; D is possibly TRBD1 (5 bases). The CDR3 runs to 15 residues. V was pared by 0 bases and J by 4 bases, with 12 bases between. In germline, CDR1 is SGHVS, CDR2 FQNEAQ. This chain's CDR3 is CASSLAPGDGTEAFF. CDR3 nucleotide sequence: TGTGCCAGCAGCTTAGCGCCGGGGGATGGCACTGAAGCTTTCTTT.

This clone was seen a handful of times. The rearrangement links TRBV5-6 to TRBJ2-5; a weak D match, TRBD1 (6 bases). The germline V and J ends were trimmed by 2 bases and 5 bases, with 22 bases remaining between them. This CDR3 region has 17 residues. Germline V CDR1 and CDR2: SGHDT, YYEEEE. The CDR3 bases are TGTGCCAGCAGCTTTAGCCTTAGCCCGACAGGCCGGGAGACCCAGTACTTC. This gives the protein CASSFSLSPTGRETQYF.

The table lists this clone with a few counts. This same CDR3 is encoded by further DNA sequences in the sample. CDR3 protein: CAISESTGQPQHF. CDR3 nucleotides: TGTGCCATCAGTGAGTCGACGGGCCAGCCCCAGCATTTT. The V gene is TRBV10-3, the J gene TRBJ1-5; the D is unclear. The V end lost 0 bases, the J end lost 7 bases, and 7 bases lay between the germline ends. From germline, CDR1 is ENHRY and CDR2 SYGVKD. CDR3 size: 13 residues.

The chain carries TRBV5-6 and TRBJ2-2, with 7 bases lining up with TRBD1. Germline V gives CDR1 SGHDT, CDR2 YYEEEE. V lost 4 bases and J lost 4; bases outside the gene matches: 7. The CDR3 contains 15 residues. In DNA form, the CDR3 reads TGTGCCAGCAGCAAACAGGGGCGACTCACCGGGGAGCTGTTTTTT. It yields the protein CASSKQGRLTGELFF.

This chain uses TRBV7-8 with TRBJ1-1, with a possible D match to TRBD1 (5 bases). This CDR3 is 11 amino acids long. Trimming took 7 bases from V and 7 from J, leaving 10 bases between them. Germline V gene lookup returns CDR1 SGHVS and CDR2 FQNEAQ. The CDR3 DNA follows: TGTGCCAGCACCTCAGGGCTTGAAGCTTTCTTT. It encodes CASTSGLEAFF.

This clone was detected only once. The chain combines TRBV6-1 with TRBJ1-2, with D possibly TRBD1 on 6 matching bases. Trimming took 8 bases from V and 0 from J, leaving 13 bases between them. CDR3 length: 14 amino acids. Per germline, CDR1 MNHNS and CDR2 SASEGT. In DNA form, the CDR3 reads TGTGCCAGCCTCCGCCCAGGGGCTAACTATGGCTACACCTTC. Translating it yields CASLRPGANYGYTF.

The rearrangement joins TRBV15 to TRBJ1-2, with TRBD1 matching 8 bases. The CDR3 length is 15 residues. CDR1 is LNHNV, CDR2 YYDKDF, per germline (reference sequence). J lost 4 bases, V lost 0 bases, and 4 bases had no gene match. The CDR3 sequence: CATSRDRTGTYGYTF. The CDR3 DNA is TGTGCCACCAGCAGAGATAGGACAGGGACCTATGGCTACACCTTC.

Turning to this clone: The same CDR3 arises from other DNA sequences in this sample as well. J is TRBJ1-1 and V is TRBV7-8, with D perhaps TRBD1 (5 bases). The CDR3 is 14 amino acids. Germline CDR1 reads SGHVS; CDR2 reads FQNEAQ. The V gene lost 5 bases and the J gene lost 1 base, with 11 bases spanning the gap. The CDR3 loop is CASSLGRRNTEAFF. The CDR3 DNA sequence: TGTGCCAGCAGCCTGGGACGGCGGAACACTGAAGCTTTCTTT.